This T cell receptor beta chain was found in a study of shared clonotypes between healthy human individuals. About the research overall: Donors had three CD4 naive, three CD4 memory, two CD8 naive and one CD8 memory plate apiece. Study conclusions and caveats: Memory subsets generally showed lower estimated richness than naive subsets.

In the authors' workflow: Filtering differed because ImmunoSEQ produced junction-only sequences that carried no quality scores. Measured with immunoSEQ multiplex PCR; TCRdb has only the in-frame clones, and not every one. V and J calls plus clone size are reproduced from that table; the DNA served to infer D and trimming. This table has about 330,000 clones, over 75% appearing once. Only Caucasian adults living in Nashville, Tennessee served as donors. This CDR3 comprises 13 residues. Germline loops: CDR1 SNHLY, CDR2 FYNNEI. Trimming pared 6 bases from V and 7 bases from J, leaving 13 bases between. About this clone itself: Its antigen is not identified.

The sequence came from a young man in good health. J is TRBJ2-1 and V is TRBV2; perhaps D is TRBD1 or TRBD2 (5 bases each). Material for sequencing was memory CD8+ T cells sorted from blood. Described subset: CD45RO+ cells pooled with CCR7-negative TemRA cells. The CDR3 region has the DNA TGTGCCAGCAGCAGAAGGGACGGAAATGAGCAGTTCTTC. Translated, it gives CASSRRDGNEQFF.